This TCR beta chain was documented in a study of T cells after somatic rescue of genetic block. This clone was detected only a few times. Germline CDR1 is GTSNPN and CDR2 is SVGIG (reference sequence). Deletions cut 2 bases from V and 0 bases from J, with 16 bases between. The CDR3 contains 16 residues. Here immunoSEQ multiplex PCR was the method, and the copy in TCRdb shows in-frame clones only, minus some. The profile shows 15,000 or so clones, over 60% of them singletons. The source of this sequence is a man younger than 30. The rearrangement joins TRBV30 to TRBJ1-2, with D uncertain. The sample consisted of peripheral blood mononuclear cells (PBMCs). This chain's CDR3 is CAWSWTGNGPNYGYTF. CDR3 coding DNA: TGTGCCTGGAGTTGGACGGGGAACGGACCTAACTATGGCTACACCTTC.